The T cell receptor (beta chain) described here comes from a study of human T cells and chemical hapten exposure (dated by TCRdb to about 2021). Broadly, across the study: The libraries were sequenced as a pool, and the TCR yield per sample differed mostly because of small variations in library volumes within the pool. The study tracked peripheral blood TCR repertoire changes in vivo during primary and secondary sensitization to the hapten diphenylcyclopropenone (DPC) in alopecia patients. From each blood RNA sample, both TCR alpha and TCR beta chains were sequenced.

The sample's time point label is to be understood as: healthy volunteer bleed at 2 weeks. Unfractionated whole blood was collected in Tempus Blood RNA tubes, and total RNA was extracted from that blood. About five healthy volunteers acted as controls for TCR sequencing and had blood drawn at day 0, 2 weeks and 6 weeks. Trimming takes 5 bases off V and 5 bases off J; junction bases not matched to a gene: 9. The CDR3 starts with the cysteine, ends with the phenylalanine, and has 15 residues. Only the CDR3 region is kept as DNA, spanning 45 bases read in frame from base 1. Study-level results and caveats: DPC sensitization did not change the number of TCRs with a frequency above 1 in 1000, and there was no evidence of changes in global repertoire structure. After repeated subsampling, changes were observed in the strength of the expansion versus patch-test correlation and in the threshold at which the correlation became significant.

Note on this clonotype: There is no known antigen for this receptor. No much larger clone exists at a distance of one base, and base qualities are not known.

The library was prepared using RACE. Instrument used: NextSeq 500. Library preparation attached unique molecular identifiers to individual cDNA molecules for quantitative, reproducible TCR counting. The paper's data handling went like this. The median number of TCRs per sample was around 100,000, ranging from about 20,000 to 690,600. The Decombinator software suite was used to annotate the V, J and CDR3 of the TCR reads. Every sample was subsampled to the same number of TCRs (28,000) for the PS versus PT1 abundance plots. TCRs were defined as expanded if absent before sensitization and observed at least eight times at the 2-week time point. TCRdb reanalyzed the raw reads on its own, using fastp at Q25 for trimming and MiXCR for clone calling, and kept in-frame beta chains. Every CDR3 protein is listed once, alongside the most common genes and DNA of its rows. TCRdb's processing, not the authors' own work, is the source of the V and J calls. The sample table shows 75,000 to 100,000 distinct CDR3 sequences, and just under 9% are seen once. Of the sample, 2.5% to 3% falls within the top ten clones.

The origin of this receptor is a female donor in good health. Some clones in this sample may be carry-over from other donors' samples. The receptor chain draws on TRBV12-3 or TRBV12-4 and TRBJ2-7; 10 bases in between match TRBD1. The sample consisted of whole blood. The CDR3 reads CASSGGQGRRDEQYF. Here is the DNA: TGTGCCAGCAGTGGGGGACAGGGGAGACGGGACGAGCAGTACTTC.